The clone carrying this T cell receptor beta chain appeared once. Sequencing was performed with immunoSEQ multiplex PCR; in TCRdb, only in-frame clones are kept and a portion is missing. The sample has roughly 40,000 clones, around 93% seen once. The sample is drawn from a study of T cell changes during pregnancy in multiple sclerosis. Looked up from germline, CDR1 is SGHNT and CDR2 is YYREEE (reference sequence). The CDR3 consists of 19 residues. V dropped 3 bases and J dropped 3; count of bases not matched to a gene: 16. The chain couples TRBV5-4 to TRBJ2-3; 10 bases fit TRBD2. The starting material was CD4+ T cells from peripheral blood mononuclear cells, obtained before pregnancy. The receptor was derived from a female donor with multiple sclerosis, enrolled in a pregnancy study. CDR3 residues: CASSSSRQAGGPGTDTQYF. The CDR3, as DNA: TGTGCCAGCAGCTCCTCTAGGCAAGCGGGGGGGCCGGGGACAGATACGCAGTATTTT.